The 19 T cell receptor beta chains listed next were all sequenced from one sample in a study of OX40 agonist ivuxolimab in advanced cancers. Clones were sequenced by immunoSEQ multiplex PCR, and TCRdb holds only the in-frame ones, with some missing. The sample has around 70,000 clones, 85% seen once. The input for sequencing was CD4+ or CD8+ T cells sorted from blood, taken in a trial of the OX40 agonist ivuxolimab. Receptors originate from an adult with an advanced solid tumor such as melanoma, head and neck, liver or kidney cancer.

The gene calls are TRBV11-3 and TRBJ1-2; TRBD1 might be the D (6 bases). The germline V and J ends were trimmed by 5 bases and 3 bases, with 10 bases remaining between them. The CDR3 totals 13 residues. Germline V gene data show CDR1 as SGHNT and CDR2 as YENEEA. This CDR3 reads CASSPRQDYGYTF. The DNA of the CDR3 is TGTGCCAGCAGCCCTAGACAGGACTATGGCTACACCTTC.

The rearrangement links TRBV5-1 to TRBJ1-4, with unresolved D. The germline V and J ends were trimmed by 4 bases and 0 bases, with 10 bases remaining between them. There are 15 residues in the CDR3. CDR1 is SGHRS, CDR2 YFSETQ, per germline. Here the CDR3 DNA reads TGCGCCAGCAGCCTCCTAAGTGCAACTAATGAAAAACTGTTTTTT. Translated, it gives CASSLLSATNEKLFF.

The genes are TRBV18 and TRBJ2-6; possible D gene TRBD1, 6 bases. Germline assignment: CDR1 KGHSH and CDR2 LQKENI. CDR3 length equals 16 residues. V lost 1 base to trimming and J lost 0 bases, with 7 bases between them. CDR3: CASSPQGGSGANVLTF. In DNA form, the CDR3 reads TGTGCCAGCTCACCACAAGGGGGCTCTGGGGCCAACGTCCTGACTTTC.

V usage is TRBV7-8 and J usage is TRBJ2-3; D unresolved. V was trimmed by 0 bases and J by 0 bases, leaving 10 bases between them. CDR3 length: 16 residues. Germline values: CDR1 SGHVS, CDR2 FQNEAQ. The CDR3 DNA reads as TGTGCCAGCAGCTTAGCTGTCCTCATAAGCACAGATACGCAGTATTTT. Its protein product is CASSLAVLISTDTQYF.

The CDR3, as DNA: TGTGCCAGCAGTGACGGGACTAGCGGACCTACGCAGTATTTT. Translated, it gives CASSDGTSGPTQYF. The chain recombines TRBV6-1 with TRBJ2-3, with 11 bases that match TRBD2. The CDR3 contains 14 residues. Germline assignment: CDR1 MNHNS and CDR2 SASEGT. The V and J ends lost 3 bases and 8 bases, in that order; junction bases with no gene match: 4.

The chain uses TRBV7-2 and TRBJ1-2; D not certain. V lost 1 base and J 8 bases, leaving 11 bases between the germline ends. The V gene's germline CDR1 is SGHTA and CDR2 FQGNSA. The CDR3 contains 13 residues. CDR3 nucleotide sequence: TGTGCCAGCAGCTTAGGAGGTCGGCAGGGCTACACCTTC. This encodes CASSLGGRQGYTF.

The rearrangement joins TRBV5-1 to TRBJ1-1, with unresolved D. The ends were cut back, 2 bases at V and 4 bases at J, with 9 bases in the middle. In germline, CDR1 is SGHRS, CDR2 YFSETQ. This CDR3 comprises 13 residues. CDR3 DNA sequence: TGCGCCAGCAGCTTCGGGGAGGTCACTGAAGCTTTCTTT. Amino acids: CASSFGEVTEAFF. The variable domain in full, completed from reference TRBV5-1 and TRBJ1-1, reads KAGVTQTPRYLIKTRGQQVTLSCSPISGHRSVSWYQQTPGQGLQFLFEYFSETQRNKGNFPGRFSGRQFSNSRSEMNVSTLELGDSALYLCASSFGEVTEAFFGQGTRLTVV.

The chain has TRBV7-9 and TRBJ1-5; the D gene is possibly TRBD1 (5 bases). Deletions cut 3 bases from V and 11 bases from J, with 17 bases between. The CDR3 totals 14 residues. Looked up from germline, CDR1 is SEHNR and CDR2 is FQNEAQ (reference sequence). CDR3 residues: CASSFSAGPRAQHF. CDR3 nucleotide sequence: TGTGCCAGCAGCTTCTCCGCAGGGCCTAGGGCCCAGCATTTT.

The V call is TRBV2, the J call TRBJ1-6, with D possibly TRBD1 on 5 matching bases. The germline V gene encodes CDR1 SNHLY and CDR2 FYNNEI. V was trimmed by 3 bases and J by 7 bases, leaving 10 bases between them. The CDR3 is 14 residues long. CDR3 sequence reads: CASSEGLINSPLHF. As DNA, the CDR3 is TGTGCCAGCAGTGAGGGACTGATCAATTCACCCCTCCACTTT.

The rearrangement joins TRBV11-3 to TRBJ1-5; D gene ambiguous. The CDR3 totals 13 residues. With 0 bases removed from V and 5 bases from J, the gap between germline ends came to 5 bases. CDR1 is SGHNT and CDR2 is YENEEA in the germline V gene. The CDR3 spells CASSLEEDQPQHF. DNA of the CDR3: TGTGCCAGCAGCTTAGAGGAGGATCAGCCCCAGCATTTT.

The chain joins TRBV5-1 to TRBJ2-1, with D perhaps TRBD2 (5 bases). The CDR3 totals 15 residues. V shed 0 bases and J shed 4 bases, with 11 bases lying between them. In germline, CDR1 is SGHRS, CDR2 YFSETQ. CDR3 coding DNA: TGCGCCAGCAGCTTGGCTTTGACTACATACAATGAGCAGTTCTTC. Its translation: CASSLALTTYNEQFF.

J is TRBJ2-5 and V is TRBV5-5; weak D call: TRBD2 (5 bases). Germline V gene lookup returns CDR1 SGHKS and CDR2 YYEKEE (reference sequence). Between the trimmed V and J ends, which lost 3 bases and 1 base, there was a span of 13 bases. The CDR3 length is 15 residues. CDR3 DNA: TGTGCCAGCAGCTCCCGAACGGGGTTCCAAGAGACCCAGTACTTC. Its protein is CASSSRTGFQETQYF.

This clone was recorded once. The CDR3 loop reads CSVEKAGLTEAFF. CDR3 DNA sequence: TGCAGCGTTGAAAAGGCCGGGCTCACTGAAGCTTTCTTT. The chain uses TRBV29-1 and TRBJ1-1; D is ambiguous. V lost 2 bases and J 4 bases, leaving 11 bases between the germline ends. Germline V gives CDR1 SQVTM, CDR2 ANQGSEA. The CDR3 totals 13 residues.

This sequence joins TRBV18 and TRBJ2-2; D is unresolved. CDR3 size: 12 residues. V was trimmed by 2 bases and J by 5 bases, leaving 3 bases between them. Germline values: CDR1 KGHSH, CDR2 LQKENI. CDR3 in amino acids: CASSPITGELFF. DNA for the CDR3: TGTGCCAGCTCACCAATTACCGGGGAGCTGTTTTTT.

The V gene is TRBV5-1, the J gene TRBJ2-2; no definite D call. Germline CDR1 SGHRS, CDR2 YFSETQ. V dropped 2 bases and J dropped 0 bases, with 8 bases sitting between them. There are 15 residues in the CDR3. This chain's CDR3 is CASSLITANTGELFF. In DNA, the CDR3 is TGCGCCAGCAGCTTAATCACAGCGAACACCGGGGAGCTGTTTTTT.

The chain is built from TRBV28 and TRBJ1-5, with D possibly TRBD1 on 5 matching bases. The V and J ends lost 6 bases and 1 base respectively, with 10 bases between them. This CDR3 comprises 14 residues. Germline V gene sequence: CDR1 MDHEN, CDR2 SYDVKM. The CDR3 nucleotides read TGTGCCAGCAGCCCGGGGGGAAGCAATCAGCCCCAGCATTTT. Amino acid sequence: CASSPGGSNQPQHF.

Regarding this clone: The same CDR3 arises from other DNA sequences in this sample as well. This rearrangement joins TRBV29-1 to TRBJ1-4, with D unclear. This CDR3 has 13 amino acids. The V end lost 5 bases, the J end lost 0 bases, and 7 bases lay between the germline ends. Germline lookup yields CDR1 SQVTM and CDR2 ANQGSEA. The CDR3 DNA is TGCAGCGTTCTGGGAGCAACTAATGAAAAACTGTTTTTT. The encoded protein is CSVLGATNEKLFF.

The genes are TRBV6-5 and TRBJ2-7; 7 bases fit TRBD2. This CDR3 region has 15 residues. Trimming took 4 bases from V and 2 from J; bases not matched to a gene: 8. The germline CDR1 and CDR2 sequences are MNHEY and SVGAGI. Written as DNA, the CDR3 is TGTGCCAGCAGTTTAAAGCTAGCGGATACCTACGAGCAGTACTTC. It translates to CASSLKLADTYEQYF.

The chain employs TRBV23-1 and TRBJ2-1, with 12 nucleotides matching TRBD1. TRBV23-1 is sorted into the ORF group, with uncertain function. The CDR3 extends over 16 amino acids. The ends lost 3 bases at V and 7 bases at J; junction bases unmatched: 7. CDR3 region: CASSHDRDRGQNEQFF. CDR3 DNA sequence: TGCGCCAGCAGTCACGACAGGGACAGGGGGCAGAATGAGCAGTTCTTC.